This entry lists 22 T cell receptor beta chains sequenced from one sample in a study of blood T cells in healthy people across ages. For the second PCR, which ran for about 7 to 12 cycles, a sample-barcoded 5' primer and a J-beta primer mix were used. MiXCR, run by TCRdb on the 5' RACE reads, gives a single entry per CDR3 protein. The table shows approximately 790,000 distinct CDR3 sequences, with around 68% occurring only once. Sequenced input: blood. The receptors stem from a man in his thirties or forties in good health.

This clonotype was seen just once. The chain recombines TRBV6-6 with TRBJ1-2; TRBD1 is a possible D gene (6 bases). Germline values: CDR1 MNHNY, CDR2 SVGAGI (reference sequence). The CDR3 sequence is 15 residues long. Trimming took off 5 bases at V and 2 bases at J, with 15 bases between the two ends. CDR3 DNA sequence: TGTGCCAGCAGTATTCCAGGGGAGGTCAACTATGGCTACACCTTC. Its translation is CASSIPGEVNYGYTF.

This clonotype has only a few counts. Here the CDR3 DNA reads TGCGCCAGCAGCGACGACGTGTATTCCACCCAGTACTTC. Translation: CASSDDVYSTQYF. This chain uses TRBV5-1 with TRBJ2-5; D not resolved. V was clipped by 4 bases and J by 8 bases, with 15 bases between them. Germline V gene lookup returns CDR1 SGHRS and CDR2 YFSETQ. The CDR3 spans 13 residues.

This clonotype came up a few times. V gene TRBV3-1 combines with J gene TRBJ2-4; D is tentatively TRBD1 or TRBD2 (5 bases each). V lost 3 bases, J lost 2 bases, and 11 bases lay in between. The CDR3 runs 15 residues. Germline assignment: CDR1 LGHDT and CDR2 YNNKEL (reference sequence). The DNA of the CDR3 is TGTGCCAGCAGCCAGGGCACGGGGCCCAAAAACATTCAGTACTTC. This codes for CASSQGTGPKNIQYF.

CDR3 amino acids: CASSVRGQETQYF. Here the CDR3 DNA reads TGTGCCAGCAGCGTACGGGGTCAAGAGACCCAGTACTTC. The chain recombines TRBV9 with TRBJ2-5; possible D gene TRBD2, 5 bases. CDR1 is SGDLS, CDR2 YYNGEE, per germline. The CDR3 is 13 amino acids. The ends were cut back, 1 base at V and 2 bases at J, with 6 bases in the middle.

The genes are TRBV6-5 and TRBJ2-3, with a weak D call TRBD2 (6 bases). Per germline, CDR1 MNHEY and CDR2 SVGAGI. V shed 4 bases and J shed 2 bases, with 28 bases lying between them. The CDR3 totals 20 residues. This CDR3 is CASSFPPHTPGLAPTDTQYF. CDR3 nucleotide sequence: TGTGCCAGCAGTTTCCCCCCCCACACACCCGGGCTAGCGCCCACAGATACGCAGTATTTT.

This clonotype was detected only a few times. This rearrangement joins TRBV5-1 to TRBJ2-1; tentative D call: TRBD2 (7 bases). The V and J ends lost 0 bases and 9 bases respectively, with 13 bases between them. CDR1 and CDR2 from the germline V gene are SGHRS and YFSETQ. CDR3 length: 14 residues. In DNA, the CDR3 is TGCGCCAGCAGCTTGGCGGGGGGCATAACTGAGCAGTTCTTC. This codes for CASSLAGGITEQFF.

This chain links TRBV30 with TRBJ2-5; D is uncertain. CDR3 length: 14 residues. V was shortened by 1 base and J by 1 base, with 10 bases between the two germline ends. Germline assignment: CDR1 GTSNPN and CDR2 SVGIG (reference sequence). The CDR3 region is CAWSEDVTQETQYF. CDR3 DNA: TGTGCCTGGAGTGAGGACGTGACCCAAGAGACCCAGTACTTC.

V usage is TRBV20-1 and J usage is TRBJ2-1; TRBD1 is a possible D gene (6 bases). CDR3 length: 15 residues. The germline V gene has CDR1 DFQATT and CDR2 SNEGSKA (reference sequence). Trimming stripped 6 bases from V and 3 bases from J, with 18 bases between. The CDR3 loop reads CSATLRDNLYNEQFF. The CDR3 region has the DNA TGCAGTGCGACGCTCCGGGACAATCTCTACAATGAGCAGTTCTTC.

The chain couples TRBV15 to TRBJ1-6; 7 positions agree with TRBD1. The CDR3 totals 15 residues. Germline V lookup: CDR1 LNHNV, CDR2 YYDKDF (reference sequence). Losses at the gene ends were 3 bases for V and 7 bases for J; bases not matched to a gene: 6. DNA of the CDR3: TGTGCCACCAGCAGTACAGGGGACGGCAATTCACCCCTCCACTTT. This codes for CATSSTGDGNSPLHF.

The chain carries TRBV6-2 or TRBV6-3 and TRBJ2-5; D gene unclear. Judging by the DNA end, TRBJ2-7 fits better; the J call may be wrong. This CDR3 region has 14 residues. Per the germline V gene, CDR1 is MNHEY and CDR2 is SVGEGT. CDR3 residues: CASSYLPGTDEQYF. The CDR3 bases are TGTGCCAGCAGTTACCTTCCGGGTACCGACGAGCAGTACTTC.

This chain links TRBV20-1 with TRBJ2-7; D is possibly TRBD2 (5 bases). The germline V gene has CDR1 DFQATT and CDR2 SNEGSKA (reference sequence). The CDR3 is made up of 18 amino acids. V was shortened by 1 base and J by 0 bases, with 22 bases between the two germline ends. The CDR3 nucleotides read TGCAGTGCTAGAGGGGAATGGGCGGGCCTTACAAGCTCCTACGAGCAGTACTTC. Protein sequence: CSARGEWAGLTSSYEQYF.

The gene calls are TRBV9 and TRBJ1-6, with 8 bases aligning to TRBD1. Trimming cost V 3 bases and J 6 bases; bases outside gene matches: 8. CDR3 size: 16 residues. CDR1 and CDR2 (germline): SGDLS, YYNGEE. CDR3 sequence (DNA): TGTGCCAGCAGCGGAACAGGGGGGAGAGTTAATTCACCCCTCCACTTT. Translating it yields CASSGTGGRVNSPLHF.

The J gene is TRBJ1-2, the V gene TRBV7-9; 7 bases align to TRBD1. V dropped 5 bases and J dropped 6; count of bases not matched to a gene: 21. This CDR3 has 18 amino acids. Germline V gene data show CDR1 as SEHNR and CDR2 as FQNEAQ (reference sequence). CDR3 sequence reads: CASSPSARRPGQDDGYTF. The CDR3 nucleotides are TGTGCCAGCAGCCCTTCAGCCCGCCGACCCGGACAGGACGATGGCTACACCTTC.

The rearrangement uses TRBV9 and TRBJ2-3, with D possibly matching TRBD2 (7 bases). Trimming left V 0 bases short and J 6 bases short, with 20 bases between. This CDR3 contains 17 residues. The germline V gene has CDR1 SGDLS and CDR2 YYNGEE. In DNA form, the CDR3 reads TGTGCCAGCAGCGTAGCAACGGGGGGCCGGGGTTTCGATACGCAGTATTTT. Protein product: CASSVATGGRGFDTQYF.

V gene TRBV20-1 combines with J gene TRBJ2-7, with 7 bases matching TRBD1. From germline, CDR1 is DFQATT and CDR2 SNEGSKA (reference sequence). Trimming took 4 bases from V and 2 from J; bases not matched to a gene: 5. The CDR3 consists of 13 residues. CDR3 protein: CSANRGRTYEQYF. The CDR3 coding sequence is TGCAGTGCTAACAGGGGTAGGACCTACGAGCAGTACTTC.

The chain has TRBV28 and TRBJ1-2; no clear D. Germline CDR1 reads MDHEN; CDR2 reads SYDVKM. Trimming left V 3 bases short and J 2 bases short, with 10 bases between. This CDR3 region has 14 residues. The CDR3 here is CASSFPGSNYGYTF. The CDR3 nucleotides read TGTGCCAGCAGTTTTCCCGGCAGCAACTATGGCTACACCTTC.

The gene calls are TRBV20-1 and TRBJ1-2, with no clear D. Trimming pared 6 bases from V and 5 bases from J, leaving 16 bases between. From germline, CDR1 is DFQATT and CDR2 SNEGSKA (reference sequence). The CDR3 runs to 13 residues. CDR3 residues: CSAESGKKYGYTF. The CDR3 DNA follows: TGCAGTGCCGAGTCCGGGAAAAAATATGGCTACACCTTC.

The chain has TRBV18 and TRBJ2-3; 8 nucleotides agree with TRBD2. The ends lost 4 bases at V and 4 bases at J; junction bases unmatched: 7. The germline CDR1 and CDR2 sequences are KGHSH and LQKENI. The CDR3 spans 15 residues. CDR3 in DNA: TGTGCCAGCTCACTACTAGCGGATCGCCCAGATACGCAGTATTTT. Translation: CASSLLADRPDTQYF. Together with reference TRBV18 and TRBJ2-3, the CDR3 gives the full variable domain: NAGVMQNPRHLVRRRGQEARLRCSPMKGHSHVYWYRQLPEEGLKFMVYLQKENIIDESGMPKERFSAEFPKEGPSILRIQQVVRGDSAAYFCASSLLADRPDTQYFGPGTRLTVL.

The chain carries TRBV4-2 and TRBJ1-6, with D perhaps matching TRBD1 (6 bases). Germline V gene sequence: CDR1 LGHNA, CDR2 YNFKEQ. V lost 0 bases, J lost 6 bases, and 12 bases lay in between. The CDR3 length is 16 residues. The chain's CDR3 is CASSQETGAPNSPLHF. The CDR3 bases are TGTGCCAGCAGCCAAGAGACGGGGGCCCCTAATTCACCCCTCCACTTT.

The rearrangement joins TRBV5-1 to TRBJ1-2; no reliable D call. Germline CDR1 reads SGHRS; CDR2 reads YFSETQ. There are 15 residues in the CDR3. The V gene lost 3 bases and the J gene lost 5 bases, with 17 bases spanning the gap. CDR3 loop: CASSSADRDPYGYTF. The DNA of the CDR3 is TGCGCCAGCAGCTCGGCGGATAGGGATCCATATGGCTACACCTTC.

In the case of this clonotype: Possible read error: a much larger clone is one base away. The V gene is TRBV12-3 or TRBV12-4, the J gene TRBJ1-4; D gene ambiguous. Trimming left V 10 bases short and J 8 bases short, with 17 bases between. This CDR3 region has 13 residues. The CDR3 DNA follows: TGTGCCATCAGGTCTGGGGAAGGGGAAAAACTGTTTTTT. Protein product: CAIRSGEGEKLFF.

This chain links TRBV6-2 or TRBV6-3 with TRBJ1-1; the D is unclear. Germline V lookup: CDR1 MNHEY, CDR2 SVGEGT. V lost 5 bases and J lost 3, with 7 bases in between. CDR3 length equals 12 residues. Written as DNA, the CDR3 is TGTGCCAGCAGTGGAGCCTACACTGAAGCTTTCTTT. The encoded protein is CASSGAYTEAFF.